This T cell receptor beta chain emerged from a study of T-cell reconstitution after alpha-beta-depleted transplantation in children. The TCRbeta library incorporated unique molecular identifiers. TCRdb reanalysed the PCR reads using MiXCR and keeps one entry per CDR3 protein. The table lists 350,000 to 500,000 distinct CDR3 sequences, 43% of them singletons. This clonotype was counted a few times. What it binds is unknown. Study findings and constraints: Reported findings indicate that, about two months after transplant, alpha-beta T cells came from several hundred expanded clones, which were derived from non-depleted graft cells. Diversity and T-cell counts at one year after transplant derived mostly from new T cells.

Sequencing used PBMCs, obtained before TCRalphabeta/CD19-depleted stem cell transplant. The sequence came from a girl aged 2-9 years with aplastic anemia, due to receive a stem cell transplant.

The CDR3 DNA is TGTGCCAGCAGCGTAGAGGGAGTCTGGGATGAGCAGTTCTTC. Its translation: CASSVEGVWDEQFF. This chain uses TRBV9 with TRBJ2-1; the D gene is possibly TRBD2 (5 bases). CDR3 size: 14 residues. Trimming took off 0 bases at V and 8 bases at J, with 12 bases between the two ends. Germline-derived CDR1 and CDR2 are SGDLS and YYNGEE.